The present entry profiles one T cell receptor (beta chain) with its context. Antigen: not known. This sample was included in a study of blood T cells in healthy people across ages. Study overall: Per every two T cells, about one barcoded beta molecule was captured by template switching.

Notes on the study in general: TCR beta diversity per million T cells fell roughly linearly with age.

It was with a sample-barcoded 5' primer and a J-beta primer mix that a second PCR of roughly 7 to 12 cycles was run. TCRdb re-analysed the 5' RACE reads in MiXCR, keeping a single row per CDR3 protein. The sample holds hundreds of thousands of distinct CDR3 sequences, roughly 50% seen once. Sequencing was performed on blood. The TCR was taken from a woman in her fifties or sixties in good health.

The CDR3 DNA sequence: TGTGCCATCAGTGAGGGGACTAGCGGGAGCCACGAGCAGTACTTC. Translating it yields CAISEGTSGSHEQYF. J is TRBJ2-7 and V is TRBV10-3; 14 bases line up with TRBD2. Germline CDR1 is ENHRY and CDR2 is SYGVKD. V was clipped by 2 bases and J by 5 bases; unmatched bases: 2. CDR3 length: 15 amino acids.